Sequencing of this T cell receptor beta chain was carried out in a study of T cell responses to AZD1222 COVID-19 vaccine. The CDR3 has 10 amino acids. V dropped 8 bases and J dropped 7 bases, with 8 bases sitting between them. Germline V CDR1 and CDR2: MNHEY, SVGAGI. Notes on the study in general: CD4 TCRs covered the whole spike, strongest at regions 160-218 and 743-854. Spike-specific TCR breadth and depth were elevated following two AZD1222 doses. Recipients of AZD1222 seropositive at baseline numbered only 5 or 6. Clonal diversity was possibly underestimated, and white British individuals and females predominated among donors.

As concerns this clone: The antigen is not known.

Measured with immunoSEQ multiplex PCR; TCRdb has only the in-frame clones, and not every one. The sample lists approximately 120,000 clones; around 87% were seen once. The source of this sequence is an adult who received the AZD1222 COVID-19 vaccine. The specimen was peripheral blood, collected 28 days after the second AZD1222 dose. The rearrangement uses TRBV6-5 and TRBJ2-5; tentatively, D is TRBD1 or TRBD2 (6 bases each). The CDR3 spells CASGGGTQYF. In nucleotides, the CDR3 is TGTGCCAGCGGAGGGGGGACCCAGTACTTC.